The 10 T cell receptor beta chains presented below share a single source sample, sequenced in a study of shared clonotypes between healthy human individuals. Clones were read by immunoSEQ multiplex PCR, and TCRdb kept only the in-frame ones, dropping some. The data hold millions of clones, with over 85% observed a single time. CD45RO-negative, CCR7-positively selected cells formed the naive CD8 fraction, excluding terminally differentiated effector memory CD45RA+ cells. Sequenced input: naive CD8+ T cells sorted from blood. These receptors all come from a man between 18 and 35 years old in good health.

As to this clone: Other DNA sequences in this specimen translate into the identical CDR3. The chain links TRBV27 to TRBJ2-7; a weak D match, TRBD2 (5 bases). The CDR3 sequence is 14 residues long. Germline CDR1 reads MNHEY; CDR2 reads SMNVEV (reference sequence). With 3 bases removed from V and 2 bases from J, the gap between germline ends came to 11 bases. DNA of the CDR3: TGTGCCAGCAGTTTGAGCGGCTCGCCCTACGAGCAGTACTTC. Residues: CASSLSGSPYEQYF.

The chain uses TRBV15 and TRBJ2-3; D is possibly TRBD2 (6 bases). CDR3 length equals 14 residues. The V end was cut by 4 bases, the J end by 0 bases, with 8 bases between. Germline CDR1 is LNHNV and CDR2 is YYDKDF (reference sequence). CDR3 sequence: CATSMRESTDTQYF. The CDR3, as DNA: TGTGCCACCAGCATGCGGGAAAGCACAGATACGCAGTATTTT.

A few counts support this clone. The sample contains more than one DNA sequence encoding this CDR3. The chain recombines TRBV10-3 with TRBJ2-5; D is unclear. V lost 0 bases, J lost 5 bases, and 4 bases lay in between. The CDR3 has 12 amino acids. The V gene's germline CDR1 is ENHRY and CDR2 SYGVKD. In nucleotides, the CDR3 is TGTGCCATCAGTGAGTCGGGGGAGACCCAGTACTTC. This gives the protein CAISESGETQYF.

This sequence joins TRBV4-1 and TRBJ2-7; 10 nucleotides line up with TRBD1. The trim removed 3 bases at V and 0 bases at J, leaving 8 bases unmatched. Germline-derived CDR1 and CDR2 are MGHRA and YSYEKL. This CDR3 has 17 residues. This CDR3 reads CASSHRGGQGSSYEQYF. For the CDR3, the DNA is TGCGCCAGCAGCCACAGGGGGGGACAGGGGAGCTCCTACGAGCAGTACTTC.

In DNA, the CDR3 is TGTGCCAGCAGTGAAACCTGGGGGGCTGGAAACACCATATATTTT. Protein: CASSETWGAGNTIYF. V and J are TRBV2 and TRBJ1-3, with a tentative D call TRBD1 (5 bases). Germline loops: CDR1 SNHLY, CDR2 FYNNEI. This CDR3 has 15 amino acids. Trimming removed 2 bases at V and 2 bases at J, with 10 bases between.

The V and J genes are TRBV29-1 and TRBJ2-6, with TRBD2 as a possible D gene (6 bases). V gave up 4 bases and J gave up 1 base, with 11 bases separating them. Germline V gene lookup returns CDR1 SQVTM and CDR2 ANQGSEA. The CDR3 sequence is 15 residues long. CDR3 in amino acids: CSVAGVGSGANVLTF. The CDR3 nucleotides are TGCAGCGTTGCGGGGGTCGGGTCTGGGGCCAACGTCCTGACTTTC.

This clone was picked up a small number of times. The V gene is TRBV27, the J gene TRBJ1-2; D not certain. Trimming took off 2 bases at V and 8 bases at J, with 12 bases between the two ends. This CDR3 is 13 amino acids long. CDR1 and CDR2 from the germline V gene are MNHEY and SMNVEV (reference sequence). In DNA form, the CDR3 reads TGTGCCAGCAGTTTAAAGGGATTTGAAGGCTACACCTTC. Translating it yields CASSLKGFEGYTF.

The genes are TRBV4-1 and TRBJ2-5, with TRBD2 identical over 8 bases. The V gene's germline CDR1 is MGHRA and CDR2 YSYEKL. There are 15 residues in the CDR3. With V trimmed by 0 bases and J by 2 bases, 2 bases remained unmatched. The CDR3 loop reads CASSQELAAQETQYF. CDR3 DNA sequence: TGCGCCAGCAGCCAAGAACTAGCGGCTCAAGAGACCCAGTACTTC.

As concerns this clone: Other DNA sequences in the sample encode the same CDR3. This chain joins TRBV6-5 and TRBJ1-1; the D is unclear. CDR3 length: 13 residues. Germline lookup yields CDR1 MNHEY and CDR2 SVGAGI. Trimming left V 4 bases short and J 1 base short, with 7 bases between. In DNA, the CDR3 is TGTGCCAGCAGTTTGGGTGGGAACACTGAAGCTTTCTTT. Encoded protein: CASSLGGNTEAFF.

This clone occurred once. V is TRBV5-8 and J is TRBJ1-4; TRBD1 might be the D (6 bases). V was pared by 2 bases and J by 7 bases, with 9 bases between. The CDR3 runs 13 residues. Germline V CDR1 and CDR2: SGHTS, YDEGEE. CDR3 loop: CASSLQGSEKLFF. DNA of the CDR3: TGTGCCAGCAGCTTACAGGGAAGTGAAAAACTGTTTTTT. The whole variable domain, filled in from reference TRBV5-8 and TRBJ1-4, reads EAGVTQSPTHLIKTRGQQATLRCSPISGHTSVYWYQQALGLGLQFLLWYDEGEERNRGNFPPRFSGRQFPNYSSELNVNALELEDSALYLCASSLQGSEKLFFGSGTQLSVL.